The 24 T cell receptor beta chains below were found in one sample sequenced in a study of a mutant IDH1 vaccine in newly diagnosed glioma. The data were produced by immunoSEQ multiplex PCR, yet TCRdb's version contains in-frame clones alone and is incomplete. The sample lists about 68,000 clones; approximately 88% were seen once. The time point here: week 35, safety follow-up. What each vaccine dose contained was 300 ug of mutant IDH1 20-mer peptide, accompanied by topical imiquimod. No antigen has been identified for these receptors. The sequencing used PBMCs, collected from a glioma patient whose treatment included an IDH1 peptide vaccine. The receptors here all came from a man between 18 and 35 years old with glioma.

V usage is TRBV4-3 and J usage is TRBJ2-6; D gene unclear. Germline V gene sequence: CDR1 LGHNA, CDR2 YSLEER. CDR3 size: 19 residues. Deletions cut 0 bases from V and 0 bases from J, with 15 bases between. The CDR3 loop is CASSQEVQSSPSGANVLTF. The CDR3 nucleotides are TGCGCCAGCAGCCAAGAGGTACAATCCTCCCCCTCTGGGGCCAACGTCCTGACTTTC.

This clone has more than one count but fewer than ten. The chain is built from TRBV7-2 and TRBJ1-5; 7 bases are shared with TRBD1. This CDR3 spans 16 amino acids. Germline CDR1 and CDR2: SGHTA and FQGNSA. The V and J ends lost 3 bases and 4 bases, in that order; junction bases with no gene match: 9. CDR3 protein: CASSFRAGGINQPQHF. CDR3 nucleotide sequence: TGTGCCAGCAGCTTCCGGGCAGGGGGGATTAATCAGCCCCAGCATTTT.

CDR3 loop: CATSRDNRWGSQPQHF. The CDR3, as DNA: TGTGCCACCAGCAGAGATAATCGCTGGGGGAGTCAGCCCCAGCATTTT. This chain links TRBV15 with TRBJ1-5, with D perhaps matching TRBD1 (5 bases). Germline CDR1 is LNHNV and CDR2 is YYDKDF (reference sequence). The V and J ends lost 0 bases and 6 bases respectively, with 15 bases between them. CDR3 size: 16 residues.

This clone was detected a few times. The gene calls are TRBV7-9 and TRBJ1-1, with D unclear. CDR3 length: 14 amino acids. CDR1 and CDR2 (germline): SEHNR, FQNEAQ (reference sequence). The V end lost 5 bases, the J end lost 5 bases, and 15 bases lay between the germline ends. CDR3 bases: TGTGCCAGCAGCCTGGGTCCCCAATGGACTGAAGCTTTCTTT. As protein: CASSLGPQWTEAFF.

The chain joins TRBV2 to TRBJ2-1; TRBD1 matches 8 bases. Per the germline V gene, CDR1 is SNHLY and CDR2 is FYNNEI. The V gene end was trimmed by 6 bases and the J gene end by 10 bases; junction bases not matched to a gene: 14. The CDR3 spans 15 residues. The CDR3 protein is CASRATRQGLGEQFF. The CDR3 DNA reads TGTGCCAGCAGAGCTACCCGACAGGGGTTGGGAGAGCAGTTCTTC.

V usage is TRBV5-1 and J usage is TRBJ1-2; no clear D. CDR1 SGHRS and CDR2 YFSETQ come from the germline V gene. This CDR3 has 15 residues. V was clipped by 4 bases and J by 6 bases, with 19 bases between them. CDR3: CASSPGERPGDGYTF. The CDR3 bases are TGCGCCAGCAGCCCTGGAGAGCGGCCGGGAGATGGCTACACCTTC. Full variable domain (missing parts from reference TRBV5-1 and TRBJ1-2): KAGVTQTPRYLIKTRGQQVTLSCSPISGHRSVSWYQQTPGQGLQFLFEYFSETQRNKGNFPGRFSGRQFSNSRSEMNVSTLELGDSALYLCASSPGERPGDGYTFGSGTRLTVV.

This clone was recorded once. This rearrangement joins TRBV30 to TRBJ1-5; no clear D gene. V gave up 1 base and J gave up 1 base, with 8 bases separating them. This CDR3 comprises 14 residues. Germline values: CDR1 GTSNPN, CDR2 SVGIG (reference sequence). The CDR3 region has the DNA TGTGCCTGGAGTGGGGAGACAAGCAATCAGCCCCAGCATTTT. Its translation is CAWSGETSNQPQHF.

The gene calls are TRBV2 and TRBJ2-7; D is perhaps TRBD1 (6 bases). Trimming removed 5 bases at V and 0 bases at J, with 14 bases between. The CDR3 totals 15 residues. Per the germline V gene, CDR1 is SNHLY and CDR2 is FYNNEI. CDR3 sequence (DNA): TGTGCCAGCAGTTCACAGGGTGGGAGCTCCTACGAGCAGTACTTC. Amino acids: CASSSQGGSSYEQYF. Filled out from reference TRBV2 and TRBJ2-7, the complete variable domain reads EPEVTQTPSHQVTQMGQEVILRCVPISNHLYFYWYRQILGQKVEFLVSFYNNEISEKSEIFDDQFSVERPDGSNFTLKIRSTKLEDSAMYFCASSSQGGSSYEQYFGPGTRLTVT.

This chain connects TRBV19 to TRBJ1-3; unclear D gene. The CDR3 sequence is 14 residues long. V dropped 3 bases and J dropped 8 bases, with 14 bases sitting between them. Germline V gene lookup returns CDR1 LNHDA and CDR2 SQIVND (reference sequence). Written as DNA, the CDR3 is TGTGCCAGTAGTATCACTTCCGACGTACACACCATATATTTT. It translates to CASSITSDVHTIYF.

This clone was counted only a few times. The chain recombines TRBV7-2 with TRBJ1-1; D unclear. The germline gives CDR1 SGHTA, CDR2 FQGNSA. The CDR3 has 15 residues. The V and J ends lost 3 bases and 0 bases respectively, with 11 bases between them. DNA for the CDR3: TGTGCCAGCAGCTTGCACCGATCTATGAACACTGAAGCTTTCTTT. It specifies CASSLHRSMNTEAFF. The full variable domain, in which reference TRBV7-2 and TRBJ1-1 provide the parts outside the CDR3, is GAGVSQSPSNKVTEKGKDVELRCDPISGHTALYWYRQSLGQGLEFLIYFQGNSAPDKSGLPSDRFSAERTGGSVSTLTIQRTQQEDSAVYLCASSLHRSMNTEAFFGQGTRLTVV.

For the CDR3, the DNA is TGTGCCAGCTCACCACCGGAGAGGTTAGCCGGAGGCCAAGAGACCCAGTACTTC. It codes for CASSPPERLAGGQETQYF. V usage is TRBV18 and J usage is TRBJ2-5; perhaps TRBD2 as D (5 bases). Trimming left V 0 bases short and J 1 base short, with 18 bases between. CDR1 KGHSH and CDR2 LQKENI come from the germline V gene. This CDR3 has 18 amino acids. Full variable domain (missing parts from reference TRBV18 and TRBJ2-5): NAGVMQNPRHLVRRRGQEARLRCSPMKGHSHVYWYRQLPEEGLKFMVYLQKENIIDESGMPKERFSAEFPKEGPSILRIQQVVRGDSAAYFCASSPPERLAGGQETQYFGPGTRLLVL.

The chain is built from TRBV14 and TRBJ2-7; tentatively, D is TRBD1 (5 bases). V was clipped by 3 bases and J by 7 bases, with 19 bases between them. This CDR3 contains 15 residues. Germline lookup yields CDR1 SGHDN and CDR2 FVKESK. CDR3 sequence reads: CASSHLSRAYGEQYF. The CDR3 nucleotides read TGTGCCAGCAGCCATCTTTCCAGGGCCTACGGAGAGCAGTACTTC.

The chain joins TRBV10-3 to TRBJ2-7; 7 bases map to TRBD2. V was clipped by 4 bases and J by 6 bases; unmatched bases: 9. The CDR3 contains 14 residues. CDR1 and CDR2 from the germline V gene are ENHRY and SYGVKD. The CDR3 sequence is CAISGVGGSTEQYF. In DNA form, the CDR3 reads TGTGCCATCAGTGGGGTGGGAGGGTCTACCGAGCAGTACTTC.

This chain uses TRBV5-1 with TRBJ1-1; 7 bases match TRBD1. CDR1 is SGHRS, CDR2 YFSETQ, per germline. Trimming removed 1 base from V and 1 base from J; junction bases left unmatched: 4. The CDR3 length is 15 residues. This CDR3 reads CASSLTRQGNTEAFF. As DNA, the CDR3 is TGCGCCAGCAGCTTGACCCGACAGGGGAACACTGAAGCTTTCTTT.

The chain couples TRBV10-3 to TRBJ1-4; TRBD1 matches at 7 bases. After removal of 10 bases from V and 5 bases from J, the junction contained 13 bases not matched to a gene. The CDR3 loop spans 15 amino acids. Germline V gene lookup returns CDR1 ENHRY and CDR2 SYGVKD. The CDR3 sequence is CATQGPGTENEKLFF. The CDR3 nucleotides read TGTGCCACGCAAGGGCCAGGGACAGAAAATGAAAAACTGTTTTTT.

The rearrangement uses TRBV2 and TRBJ2-6; no definite D call. Trimming removed 6 bases from V and 0 bases from J, with 9 bases in between. This CDR3 has 15 residues. Germline V CDR1 and CDR2: SNHLY, FYNNEI. The CDR3 spells CASRELRSGANVLTF. The DNA of the CDR3 is TGTGCCAGCAGAGAACTCCGCTCTGGGGCCAACGTCCTGACTTTC.

The V gene is TRBV5-6, the J gene TRBJ1-1; TRBD1 matches 7 bases. The CDR3 length is 15 residues. Germline lookup yields CDR1 SGHDT and CDR2 YYEEEE. V was pared by 2 bases and J by 3 bases, with 7 bases of the junction left unmatched. The CDR3 sequence: CASSFFDRADTEAFF. As DNA, the CDR3 is TGTGCCAGCAGCTTCTTCGACAGGGCAGACACTGAAGCTTTCTTT.

V gene TRBV15 combines with J gene TRBJ1-2; D might be TRBD1 (6 bases). This CDR3 contains 14 residues. V lost 0 bases, J lost 4 bases, and 9 bases lay in between. Per germline, CDR1 LNHNV and CDR2 YYDKDF (reference sequence). Here the CDR3 DNA reads TGTGCCACCAGCAGAGACAGAGGGGGCTATGGCTACACCTTC. Translating it yields CATSRDRGGYGYTF. Variable domain in full (rest from reference TRBV15 and TRBJ1-2): DAMVIQNPRYQVTQFGKPVTLSCSQTLNHNVMYWYQQKSSQAPKLLFHYYDKDFNNEADTPDNFQSRRPNTSFCFLDIRSPGLGDTAMYLCATSRDRGGYGYTFGSGTRLTVV.

The chain combines TRBV11-2 with TRBJ2-3; D is possibly TRBD1 (8 bases). This CDR3 is 15 amino acids long. The V gene lost 5 bases and the J gene lost 6 bases, with 18 bases spanning the gap. Germline lookup yields CDR1 SGHAT and CDR2 FQNNGV. CDR3 loop: CASSARQGRGDTQYF. The CDR3, as DNA: TGTGCCAGCAGCGCCCGACAGGGGAGGGGGGATACGCAGTATTTT.

The V and J genes are TRBV5-1 and TRBJ1-5, with a possible D match to TRBD1 (6 bases). V dropped 2 bases and J dropped 0 bases, with 9 bases sitting between them. There are 15 residues in the CDR3. Germline V gene sequence: CDR1 SGHRS, CDR2 YFSETQ. In nucleotides, the CDR3 is TGCGCCAGCAGCTTTACAGGGACTAGCAATCAGCCCCAGCATTTT. Protein sequence: CASSFTGTSNQPQHF.

The chain uses TRBV7-2 and TRBJ2-7; 10 nucleotides agree with TRBD2. The germline CDR1 and CDR2 sequences are SGHTA and FQGNSA. The CDR3 extends over 14 amino acids. The V and J ends lost 5 bases and 6 bases, in that order; junction bases with no gene match: 7. CDR3 nucleotides: TGTGCCAGCAGCCCCATAGCGGGAGGCGGCGAGCAGTACTTC. It codes for CASSPIAGGGEQYF.

CDR3 in amino acids: CASSLGDFNSPLHF. The CDR3 DNA sequence: TGCGCCAGCAGCTTGGGGGATTTTAATTCACCCCTCCACTTT. The V gene is TRBV5-1, the J gene TRBJ1-6; no clear D gene. Trimming removed 0 bases at V and 6 bases at J, with 7 bases between. The CDR3 consists of 14 residues. CDR1 is SGHRS and CDR2 is YFSETQ in the germline V gene.

The chain recombines TRBV5-1 with TRBJ1-1, with a weak D call TRBD1 (6 bases). CDR3 length: 15 amino acids. The V and J ends lost 4 bases and 4 bases respectively, with 17 bases between them. Germline CDR1 reads SGHRS; CDR2 reads YFSETQ. The chain's CDR3 is CASSPPPDRRTEAFF. The CDR3 nucleotides are TGCGCCAGCAGCCCGCCCCCAGACAGGCGCACTGAAGCTTTCTTT.

CDR3 in DNA: TGTGCCAGCAGCCAGACAGCTAACTATGGCTACACCTTC. The encoded protein is CASSQTANYGYTF. The rearrangement links TRBV6-5 to TRBJ1-2; tentatively, D is TRBD1 (5 bases). Germline V gene lookup returns CDR1 MNHEY and CDR2 SVGAGI. The CDR3 totals 13 residues. V lost 6 bases and J lost 0, with 8 bases in between.